Shown below are 22 T cell receptor beta chains from a single sample sequenced in a study of cytomegalovirus exposure and HLA in healthy donors (dated by TCRdb to 2015 to 2018). The library came from the immunoSEQ multiplex PCR assay. For the multiplex PCR, a mixture combining 60 forward primers for TCR Vbeta segments and 13 reverse primers for TCR Jbeta segments was used. As stored in TCRdb, this immuneACCESS dataset retains in-frame rearrangements with V and J assigned. A fraction of the clones does not appear; measured against another copy, unresolved V genes explain less than half of the discrepancy, and the remainder lacks a known reason. Per the sample table, the count is about 30,000 clones. The leading ten clones occupy approximately 4.8% of the sample. The sample taken for sequencing was PBMCs. The receptors originated from a female donor in good health and CMV-seronegative.

The chain is built from TRBV19 and TRBJ1-5; D gene ambiguous. The CDR3 runs 14 residues. Germline loops: CDR1 LNHDA, CDR2 SQIVND (reference sequence). Trimming removed 3 bases at V and 7 bases at J, with 13 bases between. The CDR3 is CASSIWGSGQPQHF. The CDR3, as DNA: TGTGCCAGTAGTATTTGGGGAAGCGGGCAGCCCCAGCATTTT.

V usage is TRBV2 and J usage is TRBJ2-7; 9 bases match TRBD1. The CDR3 covers 12 residues. Germline CDR1 is SNHLY and CDR2 is FYNNEI. Losses at the gene ends were 8 bases for V and 5 bases for J; bases not matched to a gene: 4. The CDR3 spells CASGQGLHEQYF. CDR3 DNA: TGTGCCAGCGGACAGGGGCTGCACGAGCAGTACTTC. The full variable domain, rest sourced from reference TRBV2 and TRBJ2-7, is EPEVTQTPSHQVTQMGQEVILRCVPISNHLYFYWYRQILGQKVEFLVSFYNNEISEKSEIFDDQFSVERPDGSNFTLKIRSTKLEDSAMYFCASGQGLHEQYFGPGTRLTVT.

V is TRBV6-1 and J is TRBJ1-3; D might be TRBD1 (5 bases). V gave up 1 base and J gave up 4 bases, with 8 bases separating them. This CDR3 is built from 14 residues. Germline lookup yields CDR1 MNHNS and CDR2 SASEGT. This chain's CDR3 is CASSEGTTGNTIYF. CDR3 coding DNA: TGTGCCAGCAGTGAAGGGACAACCGGAAACACCATATATTTT.

V gene TRBV9 combines with J gene TRBJ1-2; D is unclear. Germline V gene data show CDR1 as SGDLS and CDR2 as YYNGEE. V was clipped by 4 bases and J by 8 bases, with 9 bases between them. The CDR3 length is 11 residues. CDR3 nucleotides: TGTGCCAGCAGCCGTGAACGGGGCTACACCTTC. It translates to CASSRERGYTF.

This chain uses TRBV11-1 with TRBJ1-1; TRBD1 aligns across 10 bases. Germline V CDR1 and CDR2: SGHAT, FQDESV (reference sequence). This CDR3 spans 15 amino acids. With 5 bases clipped from V and 11 bases from J, the junction kept 14 bases outside the gene matches. For the CDR3, the DNA is TGTGCCAGCAGCCTAGAAATAGGGACAGGGGATGCCGCTTTCTTT. Its translation: CASSLEIGTGDAAFF.

The chain links TRBV4-2 to TRBJ1-2, with D tentatively TRBD1 (5 bases). From germline, CDR1 is LGHNA and CDR2 YNFKEQ. This CDR3 spans 19 amino acids. V lost 3 bases and J 4 bases, leaving 27 bases between the germline ends. This chain's CDR3 is CASSQGGVLSIAGVYGYTF. Here the CDR3 DNA reads TGTGCCAGCAGCCAGGGGGGGGTATTGTCGATCGCCGGCGTCTATGGCTACACCTTC.

The rearrangement uses TRBV9 and TRBJ2-1, with 8 positions matching TRBD1. The CDR3 sequence is 16 residues long. Germline loops: CDR1 SGDLS, CDR2 YYNGEE. V shed 4 bases, J shed 6 bases, and the junction held 12 bases outside the gene matches. In nucleotides, the CDR3 is TGTGCCAGCAGCCCACACCCAGGACAGGGCGGCAATGAGCAGTTCTTC. Its translation: CASSPHPGQGGNEQFF.

This sequence joins TRBV7-3 and TRBJ2-7; D perhaps matches TRBD2 (5 bases). From germline, CDR1 is SGHTA and CDR2 FQGTGA. V lost 2 bases and J 4 bases, leaving 15 bases between the germline ends. This CDR3 contains 15 residues. CDR3 in amino acids: CASSLGDGLPYEQYF. For the CDR3, the DNA is TGTGCCAGCAGCTTAGGGGATGGACTGCCATACGAGCAGTACTTC.

The rearrangement joins TRBV4-3 to TRBJ1-4; D remains ambiguous. The germline V and J ends were trimmed by 0 bases and 8 bases, with 10 bases remaining between them. The CDR3 length is 14 residues. Looked up from germline, CDR1 is LGHNA and CDR2 is YSLEER. CDR3 sequence reads: CASSQELSREKLFF. In nucleotides, the CDR3 is TGCGCCAGCAGCCAAGAACTCTCAAGAGAAAAACTGTTTTTT.

The chain uses TRBV7-2 and TRBJ2-2; D is possibly TRBD2 (6 bases). Between the trimmed V and J ends, which lost 3 bases and 5 bases, there was a span of 13 bases. The CDR3 consists of 15 residues. Germline V gives CDR1 SGHTA, CDR2 FQGNSA. The CDR3 region is CASSFLSAGTGELFF. CDR3 coding DNA: TGTGCCAGCAGCTTTTTATCTGCGGGGACCGGGGAGCTGTTTTTT.

This sequence joins TRBV5-1 and TRBJ1-2; 8 nucleotides align to TRBD1. V dropped 0 bases and J dropped 7; count of bases not matched to a gene: 11. Germline CDR1 is SGHRS and CDR2 is YFSETQ. The CDR3 spans 16 residues. The CDR3 nucleotides read TGCGCCAGCAGCTTGGAGCCAGGGGGCTTGTCGCTTGGCTACACCTTC. Translating it yields CASSLEPGGLSLGYTF.

Regarding this clone: A junction end diverges from the germline sequence, so it may reflect a read error. The chain has TRBV10-3 and TRBJ1-2; 9 positions match TRBD1. This CDR3 has 11 residues. Per the germline V gene, CDR1 is ENHRY and CDR2 is SYGVKD. Written as DNA, the CDR3 is TGTGCCACCAGAACCGGGACAGGGTTTCACTTC. Translated: CATRTGTGFHF.

CDR3 residues: CASSEGGRLDTQYF. The CDR3 DNA follows: TGTGCCAGCAGTGAGGGGGGTAGGTTGGATACGCAGTATTTT. The V and J genes are TRBV2 and TRBJ2-3; weak D call: TRBD2 (6 bases). Trimming took off 3 bases at V and 6 bases at J, with 13 bases between the two ends. The CDR3 length is 14 residues. Germline loops: CDR1 SNHLY, CDR2 FYNNEI.

This rearrangement joins TRBV6-5 to TRBJ2-7; possible D gene TRBD2, 5 bases. Germline CDR1 is MNHEY and CDR2 is SVGAGI. V gave up 6 bases and J gave up 3 bases, with 12 bases separating them. The length of the CDR3 is 13 residues. The chain's CDR3 is CASSYGERYEQYF. CDR3 DNA: TGTGCCAGCAGCTACGGGGAGCGCTACGAGCAGTACTTC.

The chain links TRBV19 to TRBJ1-1; D not certain. Germline CDR1 and CDR2: LNHDA and SQIVND (reference sequence). Trimming shortened V by 5 bases and J by 7 bases, and 11 bases separated the two germline ends. The CDR3 covers 12 residues. CDR3 sequence reads: CASSGGIGEAFF. CDR3 nucleotides: TGTGCCAGTAGTGGAGGGATTGGTGAAGCTTTCTTT.

V usage is TRBV7-6 and J usage is TRBJ2-3; possibly TRBD2 for D (6 bases). Germline assignment: CDR1 SGHVS and CDR2 FNYEAQ. The CDR3 extends over 15 amino acids. Trimming cost V 4 bases and J 2 bases, with 13 bases left between them. DNA of the CDR3: TGTGCCAGCAGCTCAACGGGGGTTCCCACAGATACGCAGTATTTT. This gives the protein CASSSTGVPTDTQYF. The complete variable domain, with remaining parts taken from reference TRBV7-6 and TRBJ2-3, reads GAGVSQSPRYKVTKRGQDVALRCDPISGHVSLYWYRQALGQGPEFLTYFNYEAQQDKSGLPNDRFSAERPEGSISTLTIQRTEQRDSAMYRCASSSTGVPTDTQYFGPGTRLTVL.

The V gene is TRBV5-1, the J gene TRBJ1-2; the D is unclear. Trimming took 1 base from V and 1 from J, leaving 14 bases between them. The CDR3 totals 16 residues. Looked up from germline, CDR1 is SGHRS and CDR2 is YFSETQ. CDR3 bases: TGCGCCAGCAGCTTGACCTGGTCCATACTTAACTATGGCTACACCTTC. Residues: CASSLTWSILNYGYTF. The variable domain in full, completed from reference TRBV5-1 and TRBJ1-2, reads KAGVTQTPRYLIKTRGQQVTLSCSPISGHRSVSWYQQTPGQGLQFLFEYFSETQRNKGNFPGRFSGRQFSNSRSEMNVSTLELGDSALYLCASSLTWSILNYGYTFGSGTRLTVV.

The chain recombines TRBV9 with TRBJ2-3; D perhaps matches TRBD2 (6 bases). V was shortened by 3 bases and J by 2 bases, with 13 bases between the two germline ends. The germline CDR1 and CDR2 sequences are SGDLS and YYNGEE. The CDR3 spans 15 residues. CDR3 in DNA: TGTGCCAGCAGCGGCTTAGCGGTAAACACAGATACGCAGTATTTT. It codes for CASSGLAVNTDTQYF.

This chain links TRBV6-5 with TRBJ1-4, with no clear D. Trimming took 6 bases from V and 0 from J, leaving 11 bases between them. The length of the CDR3 is 15 residues. Germline lookup yields CDR1 MNHEY and CDR2 SVGAGI. CDR3: CASSPPGATNEKLFF. For the CDR3, the DNA is TGTGCCAGCAGCCCCCCGGGTGCAACTAATGAAAAACTGTTTTTT.

The chain employs TRBV7-2 and TRBJ1-2, with TRBD1 matching 7 bases. Germline V gene data show CDR1 as SGHTA and CDR2 as FQGNSA. The V and J ends lost 4 bases and 5 bases, in that order; junction bases with no gene match: 16. The length of the CDR3 is 17 residues. Here the CDR3 reads CASSWGQTGRDKYGYTF. The DNA of the CDR3 is TGTGCCAGCAGCTGGGGACAGACCGGGAGGGATAAATATGGCTACACCTTC.

The V and J genes are TRBV9 and TRBJ1-1; a possible D gene is TRBD1 (5 bases). This CDR3 has 16 amino acids. Trimming stripped 0 bases from V and 2 bases from J, with 14 bases between. Germline CDR1 is SGDLS and CDR2 is YYNGEE. The CDR3 loop is CASSVGVGEDNTEAFF. The CDR3 DNA reads as TGTGCCAGCAGCGTAGGGGTGGGGGAGGACAACACTGAAGCTTTCTTT.

The DNA for the CDR3 is TGCAGCGTTGTTTGGGCAGGGGGACTTCGGGGTGAGCAGTTCTTC. Its translation is CSVVWAGGLRGEQFF. The rearrangement uses TRBV29-1 and TRBJ2-1, with D possibly matching TRBD1 (7 bases). The germline V gene has CDR1 SQVTM and CDR2 ANQGSEA. The CDR3 is 15 amino acids. The V and J ends lost 4 bases and 9 bases respectively, with 22 bases between them.